The entry below describes one TCR beta chain. Its antigen is currently unknown. Donors came from a validation cohort of approximately 110 subjects, distinct from the first 666-subject cohort. The sample belongs to a study of cytomegalovirus exposure and HLA in healthy donors. In the study overall: The 120 or so validation repertoires matched the roughly 700 first-cohort repertoires in platform, a later analysis reported. Findings and caveats of the study: In vitro checks showed that a few CMV-associated chains really do target CMV antigens.

The CDR3 totals 18 residues. Germline assignment: CDR1 LNHDA and CDR2 SQIVND (reference sequence). V dropped 4 bases and J dropped 2 bases, with 21 bases sitting between them. Assay used: immunoSEQ multiplex PCR; TCRdb lists only in-frame clones, some missing. The sample includes 70,000 to 80,000 clones, nearly 95% of them seen just once. This sequence was found in a young woman in good health and CMV-seronegative. Sequenced input: PBMCs. The rearrangement joins TRBV19 to TRBJ2-1; D remains unclear. The CDR3 nucleotides read TGTGCCAGTAGTACCGATTTGAGAAGCCCCCGCGCCTACAATGAGCAGTTCTTC. This encodes CASSTDLRSPRAYNEQFF.